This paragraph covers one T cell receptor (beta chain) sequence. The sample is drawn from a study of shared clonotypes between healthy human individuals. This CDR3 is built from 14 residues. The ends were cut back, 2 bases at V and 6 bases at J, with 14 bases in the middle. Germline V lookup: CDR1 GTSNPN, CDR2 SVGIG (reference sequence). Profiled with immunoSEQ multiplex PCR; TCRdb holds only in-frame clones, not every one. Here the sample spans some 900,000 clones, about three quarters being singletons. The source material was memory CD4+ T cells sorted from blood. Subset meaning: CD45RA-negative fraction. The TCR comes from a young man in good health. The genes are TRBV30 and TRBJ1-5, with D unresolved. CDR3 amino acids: CAWSKKPPGQPQHF. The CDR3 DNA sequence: TGTGCCTGGAGTAAAAAACCACCGGGTCAGCCCCAGCATTTT.